This T cell receptor (beta chain) was found in a study of blood T cell repertoires in COVID-19. The overall study: Spain, Italy and the United States supplied samples that represented acute and convalescent COVID-19. From T cells, B-cell-depleted T cells, or PBMCs came the material, which was cDNA or gDNA.

In the original processing: Researchers report that nucleated cell counts were estimated from reference gene primer amplification. Sequencing used immunoSEQ multiplex PCR; TCRdb keeps in-frame clones, though not all of them. D and trimming were read from the DNA, whereas the V and J calls and clone size are those reported in that table. The data hold around 100,000 clones, with 75% to 90% observed a single time. Germline V gene sequence: CDR1 LNHDA, CDR2 SQIVND (reference sequence). The J segment lost 7 bases and the V segment lost 6 bases, leaving 9 bases of the junction unmatched. This CDR3 contains 14 residues. This clone was recorded once.

Sequencing used peripheral blood. The clonotype originates from a human donor in a cohort sampled during active COVID-19. V and J are TRBV19 and TRBJ1-5; 7 positions agree with TRBD1. In DNA, the CDR3 is TGTGCCAGTAGACACAGGGGTTCGGAACAGCCCCAGCATTTT. Residues: CASRHRGSEQPQHF.